This T cell receptor (beta chain) was identified in a study of T-cell reconstitution after alpha-beta-depleted transplantation in children. Overall study results and limits: The origin of alpha-beta T cells about two months after transplant was reportedly several hundred expanded graft clones. T-cell numbers and diversity one year post-transplant derived largely from freshly generated T cells. Some patients showed high day-60 TCRbeta diversity, which derived from surviving recipient T cells and thymic progenitors.

The table lists this clonotype with a few counts. No antigen is known for it. This sample's TCRbeta library carried unique molecular identifier barcodes. One entry per CDR3 protein, called by TCRdb with MiXCR from the PCR reads. The sample consists of some 350,000 distinct CDR3 sequences, 15% to 20% of them appearing once. The CDR3 spans 15 residues. Trimming took off 1 base at V and 9 bases at J, with 16 bases between the two ends. The germline CDR1 and CDR2 sequences are DFQATT and SNEGSKA (reference sequence). The input for sequencing was PBMCs, mostly from graft donor cells, taken 360 days after TCRalphabeta/CD19-depleted stem cell transplant. The receptor was derived from a male patient under 10 years old who had a stem cell transplant for acute lymphoblastic leukemia, so the T cells may come from the graft donor. The V and J genes are TRBV20-1 and TRBJ1-6, with a tentative D call TRBD1 (6 bases). CDR3 amino acids: CSARAGPDRSSPLHF. In DNA form, the CDR3 reads TGCAGTGCTAGAGCGGGACCCGACAGGTCTTCACCCCTCCACTTT.